This entry lists 9 T cell receptor beta chains sequenced from one sample in a study of TIL therapy for anti-PD-1-resistant metastatic lung cancer. The libraries were made with immunoSEQ v3. Assay: immunoSEQ multiplex PCR; the TCRdb copy retains only in-frame clones and omits some. The table lists about 53,000 clones, over 70% of them singletons. As to time point: pre-treatment sample, taken before nivolumab and TIL therapy. Specimen: blood, collected at baseline. The source of these receptors is a person aged 25 to 85 with non-small cell lung cancer.

CDR3 nucleotide sequence: TGTGCCAGCAGCTTAGGGGACACCGATATCTATGGCTACACCTTC. Translation gives CASSLGDTDIYGYTF. This chain connects TRBV11-3 to TRBJ1-2, with a weak D call TRBD1 (6 bases). Germline values: CDR1 SGHNT, CDR2 YENEEA. The V gene lost 1 base and the J gene lost 4 bases, with 13 bases spanning the gap. CDR3 length equals 15 residues.

The gene calls are TRBV12-5 and TRBJ2-7, with 8 positions matching TRBD1. CDR3 length: 12 amino acids. Looked up from germline, CDR1 is LGHNT and CDR2 is FRNRAP. J gave up 4 bases and V 6 bases, and 2 bases lay outside the gene matches. The CDR3 loop is CASGNRGYEQYF. The CDR3 DNA reads as TGTGCTAGTGGGAACAGGGGGTACGAGCAGTACTTC.

The V call is TRBV7-2, the J call TRBJ1-1; maybe TRBD1 (6 bases). This CDR3 is 13 amino acids long. V gave up 9 bases and J gave up 4 bases, with 15 bases separating them. CDR1 SGHTA and CDR2 FQGNSA come from the germline V gene. CDR3 in amino acids: CASRRQVLTEAFF. CDR3 nucleotide sequence: TGTGCCAGTCGAAGACAGGTACTCACTGAAGCTTTCTTT.

V is TRBV6-5 and J is TRBJ2-2, with D hard to call. Germline CDR1 and CDR2: MNHEY and SVGAGI. This CDR3 is built from 12 residues. V lost 5 bases and J 7 bases, leaving 8 bases between the germline ends. The CDR3 sequence: CASSRDVGELFF. The CDR3 DNA follows: TGTGCCAGCAGTAGAGACGTCGGGGAGCTGTTTTTT.

This rearrangement joins TRBV4-2 to TRBJ2-5; D could derive from TRBD1 or TRBD2 (7 bases each). The CDR3 consists of 14 residues. The germline V and J ends were trimmed by 2 bases and 5 bases, with 12 bases remaining between them. Germline CDR1 LGHNA, CDR2 YNFKEQ. CDR3 DNA: TGTGCCAGCAGCCAACCCCAGGGGGGGGAGACCCAGTACTTC. It encodes CASSQPQGGETQYF.

The rearrangement links TRBV19 to TRBJ2-1; 13 bases match TRBD2. Trimming removed 5 bases from V and 4 bases from J; junction bases left unmatched: 5. CDR1 and CDR2 (germline): LNHDA, SQIVND (reference sequence). The CDR3 is 16 amino acids. The CDR3 DNA follows: TGTGCCAGTAGTTCACTAGCGGGGGGGAATTACAATGAGCAGTTCTTC. Protein product: CASSSLAGGNYNEQFF.

The chain joins TRBV7-9 to TRBJ2-5, with 14 bases aligning to TRBD2. Trimming took 3 bases from V and 4 from J; bases not matched to a gene: 13. The CDR3 length is 19 residues. Looked up from germline, CDR1 is SEHNR and CDR2 is FQNEAQ (reference sequence). As DNA, the CDR3 is TGTGCCAGCAGCTTTGAAAGACTAGCGGGGGGGACCTGGGGAGAGACCCAGTACTTC. Translated, it gives CASSFERLAGGTWGETQYF.

The chain combines TRBV2 with TRBJ1-6; TRBD1 might be the D (6 bases). Looked up from germline, CDR1 is SNHLY and CDR2 is FYNNEI. The CDR3 length is 15 residues. The germline V and J ends were trimmed by 1 base and 7 bases, with 11 bases remaining between them. CDR3 loop: CASSEVGQKNSPLHF. The CDR3 DNA reads as TGTGCCAGCAGTGAAGTTGGACAGAAGAATTCACCCCTCCACTTT.

V and J are TRBV7-2 and TRBJ1-2; D may be TRBD1 (6 bases). The CDR3 loop spans 15 amino acids. Germline loops: CDR1 SGHTA, CDR2 FQGNSA. V was cut by 1 base and J by 7 bases, with 16 bases left in between. Here the CDR3 DNA reads TGTGCCAGCAGCTTAGGGGTCCGACAGGAGGGTGGCTACACCTTC. Translating gives CASSLGVRQEGGYTF.